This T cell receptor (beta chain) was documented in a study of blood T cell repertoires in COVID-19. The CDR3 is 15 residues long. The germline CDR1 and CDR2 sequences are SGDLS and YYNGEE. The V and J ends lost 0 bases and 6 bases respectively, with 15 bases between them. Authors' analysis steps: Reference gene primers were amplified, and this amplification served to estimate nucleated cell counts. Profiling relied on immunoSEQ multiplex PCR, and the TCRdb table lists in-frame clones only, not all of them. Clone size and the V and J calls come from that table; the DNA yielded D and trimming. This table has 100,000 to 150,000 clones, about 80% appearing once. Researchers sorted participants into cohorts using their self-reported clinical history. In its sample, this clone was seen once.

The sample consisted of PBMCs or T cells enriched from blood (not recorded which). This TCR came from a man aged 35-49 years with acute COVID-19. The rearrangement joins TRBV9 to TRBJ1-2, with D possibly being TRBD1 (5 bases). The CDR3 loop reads CASSVDPGLDDGYTF. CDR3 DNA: TGTGCCAGCAGCGTAGATCCGGGACTAGATGATGGCTACACCTTC.